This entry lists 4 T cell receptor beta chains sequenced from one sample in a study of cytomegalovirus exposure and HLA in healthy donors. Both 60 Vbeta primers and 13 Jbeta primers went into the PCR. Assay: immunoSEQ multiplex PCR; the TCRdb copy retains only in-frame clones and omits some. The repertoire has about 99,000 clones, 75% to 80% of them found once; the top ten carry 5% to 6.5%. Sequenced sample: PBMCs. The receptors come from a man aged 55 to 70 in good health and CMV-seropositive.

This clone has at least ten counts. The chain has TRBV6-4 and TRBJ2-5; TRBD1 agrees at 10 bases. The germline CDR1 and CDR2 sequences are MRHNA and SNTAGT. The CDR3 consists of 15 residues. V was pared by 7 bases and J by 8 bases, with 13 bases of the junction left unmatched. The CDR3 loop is CASKPLAGTGVTQYF. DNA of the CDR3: TGTGCCAGCAAACCCCTTGCCGGGACAGGGGTTACCCAGTACTTC.

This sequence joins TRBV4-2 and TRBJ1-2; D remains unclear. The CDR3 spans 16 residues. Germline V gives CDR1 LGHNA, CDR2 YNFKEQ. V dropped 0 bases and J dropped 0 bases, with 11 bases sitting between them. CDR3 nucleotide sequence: TGTGCCAGCAGCCAAGATCGAAGAGCTCCTAACTATGGCTACACCTTC. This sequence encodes CASSQDRRAPNYGYTF.

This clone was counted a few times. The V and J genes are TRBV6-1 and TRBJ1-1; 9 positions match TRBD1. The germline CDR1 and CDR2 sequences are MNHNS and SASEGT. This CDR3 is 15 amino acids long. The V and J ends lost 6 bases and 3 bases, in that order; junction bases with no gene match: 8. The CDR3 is CASSGTGIGDTEAFF. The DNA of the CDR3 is TGTGCCAGCAGCGGGACAGGGATTGGGGACACTGAAGCTTTCTTT.

This chain's CDR3 is CASSLQGAGNEQFF. CDR3 DNA: TGTGCCAGCAGCCTACAGGGGGCCGGGAATGAGCAGTTCTTC. The chain carries TRBV5-4 and TRBJ2-1; 9 bases agree with TRBD1. Trimming took 4 bases from V and 7 from J; bases not matched to a gene: 6. The CDR3 consists of 14 residues. Germline values: CDR1 SGHNT, CDR2 YYREEE (reference sequence).